Below, 13 T cell receptor beta chains from the same sample are listed, as sequenced in a study of T cells in women clearing cervical HPV infection. Using immunoSEQ multiplex PCR, the repertoire was profiled, and TCRdb retains in-frame clones only, with some absent. The sample yields around 28,000 clones, of which the top ten take up over 3%. The specimen was blood buffy coat. These TCRs come from a woman between 18 and 69 years old with a cervical HPV16 infection that either progressed to CIN3+ or cleared (not recorded which).

A note on this clone: Read data end 3 residues before the CDR3 end; the end is taken from the germline J gene. The chain combines TRBV7-8 with TRBJ1-2; possible D gene TRBD1, 5 bases. V lost 0 bases and J 7 bases, leaving 12 bases between the germline ends. Germline CDR1 is SGHVS and CDR2 is FQNEAQ. The CDR3 consists of 14 residues. The part of the CDR3 DNA that was read is TGTGCCAGCAGCTTAGCCCTCTCCCAGGGTGGC. Translating gives CASSLALSQGG. The whole CDR3 protein reads CASSLALSQGGYTF.

Of note for this clone: The CDR3 goes on 3 residues after the read ends, and that part is filled in from the germline J gene. This chain uses TRBV19 with TRBJ2-3, with 8 bases fitting TRBD1. CDR1 and CDR2 from the germline V gene are LNHDA and SQIVND (reference sequence). CDR3 length equals 12 residues. The CDR3 sequence: CASNDRGETQYF. The covered CDR3 bases are TGTGCCAGTAATGACAGGGGAGAGACG. The whole variable domain, filled in from reference TRBV19 and TRBJ2-3, reads DGGITQSPKYLFRKEGQNVTLSCEQNLNHDAMYWYRQDPGQGLRLIYYSQIVNDFQKGDIAEGYSVSREKKESFPLTVTSAQKNPTAFYLCASNDRGETQYFGPGTRLTVL.

Partial CDR3 DNA: TGTGCCAGCAGTGAGGGACATAATAGCAATCAGCCC. It codes for CASSEGHNSNQP. The whole CDR3 region reads CASSEGHNSNQPQHF. The rearrangement links TRBV2 to TRBJ1-5; a weak D match, TRBD1 (6 bases). The read halts 3 residues ahead of the CDR3 end, with the missing end drawn from the germline J gene. CDR1 is SNHLY and CDR2 is FYNNEI in the germline V gene. The CDR3 length is 15 residues. Trimming removed 3 bases from V and 0 bases from J, with 9 bases in between.

On this clone itself: The read ends 3 residues before the CDR3 terminus; that terminus is restored from the germline J gene. V and J are TRBV20-1 and TRBJ2-3; 12 bases match TRBD2. The trim removed 6 bases at V and 4 bases at J, leaving 5 bases unmatched. This CDR3 has 14 amino acids. Germline V gene lookup returns CDR1 DFQATT and CDR2 SNEGSKA (reference sequence). CDR3 amino acids: CSAPTSGGSDTQYF. CDR3 bases read: TGCAGTGCCCCTACTAGCGGGGGGTCAGATACG.

About this clone: The read ends 3 residues early relative to the CDR3; the germline J gene fills the gap. The J gene is TRBJ2-7, the V gene TRBV29-1; 9 bases map to TRBD2. This CDR3 is 12 amino acids long. The trim removed 6 bases at V and 4 bases at J, leaving 4 bases unmatched. Germline V gene lookup returns CDR1 SQVTM and CDR2 ANQGSEA. Incomplete CDR3 DNA: TGCAGCGTACGCGGGGGGGTGTACGAG. Translating gives CSVRGGVYE. The whole CDR3 is CSVRGGVYEQYF.

Its frequency marks this clone as medium-sized (0.01 to 0.1%). The read ends 3 residues before the CDR3 terminus; that terminus is restored from the germline J gene. The chain couples TRBV14 to TRBJ1-4; no firm D call. Germline CDR1 SGHDN, CDR2 FVKESK. V dropped 4 bases and J dropped 0 bases, with 12 bases sitting between them. The CDR3 spans 16 residues. CDR3 protein: CASSPTIRSTNEKLFF. The sequenced part of the CDR3 DNA is TGTGCCAGCAGCCCCACTATCCGGTCAACTAATGAAAAA. The full variable domain, with the rest looked up from reference TRBV14 and TRBJ1-4, is EAGVTQFPSHSVIEKGQTVTLRCDPISGHDNLYWYRRVMGKEIKFLLHFVKESKQDESGMPNNRFLAERTGGTYSTLKVQPAELEDSGVYFCASSPTIRSTNEKLFFGSGTQLSVL.

As for this clone: The CDR3 end falls 3 residues outside the read, so it is completed with the germline J gene. The chain uses TRBV5-1 and TRBJ1-2; D might be TRBD1 (6 bases). V dropped 4 bases and J dropped 6 bases, with 16 bases sitting between them. Germline CDR1 reads SGHRS; CDR2 reads YFSETQ. The CDR3 contains 14 residues. The CDR3 protein is CASSPKDSRHGYTF. CDR3 DNA (partial): TGCGCCAGCAGCCCTAAGGACAGCCGGCATGGC.

Points on this clone: The DNA ends 3 residues before the CDR3 does, and the rest of the CDR3 is filled in from the germline J gene. The chain carries TRBV12-5 and TRBJ2-3, with D perhaps matching TRBD1 (6 bases). The germline V and J ends were trimmed by 5 bases and 3 bases, with 15 bases remaining between them. CDR1 and CDR2 from the germline V gene are LGHNT and FRNRAP. This CDR3 is built from 15 residues. The CDR3 DNA, read in part, is TGTGCTAGTGGTCCCGGGACATTGACGACAGATACG. Translation: CASGPGTLTTDT. The whole CDR3 sequence reads CASGPGTLTTDTQYF.

Worth noting for this clone: The read halts 3 residues ahead of the CDR3 end, with the missing end drawn from the germline J gene. Other nucleotide sequences in the sample specify the same CDR3. The V gene is TRBV5-1, the J gene TRBJ1-2; tentatively, D is TRBD1 (6 bases). This CDR3 comprises 17 residues. CDR1 is SGHRS, CDR2 YFSETQ, per germline. Trimming stripped 1 base from V and 0 bases from J, with 16 bases between. The covered CDR3 bases are TGCGCCAGCAGCTTGTATGTCAGGGGATTTTCTAACTATGGC. Its translation: CASSLYVRGFSNYG. The full CDR3 protein reads CASSLYVRGFSNYGYTF.

On this clone itself: The sequenced fragment ends 3 residues before the CDR3 boundary, so the rest is inferred from the germline J gene. The chain joins TRBV19 to TRBJ2-2, with a weak D call TRBD2 (5 bases). Germline V gives CDR1 LNHDA, CDR2 SQIVND (reference sequence). Between the trimmed V and J ends, which lost 6 bases and 7 bases, there was a span of 12 bases. The CDR3 has 13 amino acids. This CDR3 reads CASRDLISGELFF. The DNA read from the CDR3 is TGTGCCAGTAGGGACTTAATTAGCGGGGAG.

The CDR3 here is CSAFIYGYTF. The CDR3 bases that were read are TGCAGTGCTTTTATCTATGGC. This chain joins TRBV20-1 and TRBJ1-2; D is unresolved. Read data end 3 residues before the CDR3 end; the end is taken from the germline J gene. CDR1 is DFQATT, CDR2 SNEGSKA, per germline (reference sequence). This CDR3 is 10 amino acids long. Trimming cost V 5 bases and J 4 bases, with 5 bases left between them.

This CDR3 reads CASSPGTGGGSREQYF. The CDR3 bases that were read are TGTGCCAGCAGCCCAGGGACAGGGGGAGGTAGCCGCGAG. V is TRBV12-3 or TRBV12-4 and J is TRBJ2-7, with 11 bases that match TRBD1. Read data end 3 residues before the CDR3 end; the end is taken from the germline J gene. There are 16 residues in the CDR3. The V segment lost 6 bases and the J segment 6 bases; nucleotides outside the gene matches: 13.

Comment on this clone: The CDR3 end falls 3 residues outside the read, so it is completed with the germline J gene. The chain carries TRBV18 and TRBJ1-1, with 7 nucleotides matching TRBD1. The CDR3 is made up of 14 amino acids. After removal of 3 bases from V and 6 bases from J, the junction contained 7 bases not matched to a gene. Germline loops: CDR1 KGHSH, CDR2 LQKENI. CDR3 region: CASSPRRDSAEAFF. CDR3 bases read: TGTGCCAGCTCACCCAGGAGGGACAGCGCTGAA.